This passage covers 18 T cell receptor beta chains from one sample sequenced in a study of shared clonotypes between healthy human individuals. Libraries were prepared by immunoSEQ multiplex PCR; TCRdb keeps only in-frame clonotypes and omits some of them. The sample carries 600,000 to 750,000 clones, just under 75% recorded once. The material sequenced was memory CD4+ T cells sorted from blood. Subset given: CD45RA-negative fraction. Source of these receptors: a woman aged 25 to 39 in good health.

V and J are TRBV5-1 and TRBJ2-3; D may correspond to TRBD1 or TRBD2 (5 bases each). The CDR3 length is 15 residues. Trimming took off 2 bases at V and 0 bases at J, with 10 bases between the two ends. CDR1 and CDR2 from the germline V gene are SGHRS and YFSETQ. CDR3: CASSFSGPSTDTQYF. The CDR3 coding sequence is TGCGCCAGCAGCTTTTCGGGGCCGAGCACAGATACGCAGTATTTT. The full variable domain, in which reference TRBV5-1 and TRBJ2-3 provide the parts outside the CDR3, is KAGVTQTPRYLIKTRGQQVTLSCSPISGHRSVSWYQQTPGQGLQFLFEYFSETQRNKGNFPGRFSGRQFSNSRSEMNVSTLELGDSALYLCASSFSGPSTDTQYFGPGTRLTVL.

The gene calls are TRBV6-1 and TRBJ2-7; D is possibly TRBD2 (6 bases). Looked up from germline, CDR1 is MNHNS and CDR2 is SASEGT. Trimming removed 1 base from V and 5 bases from J, with 15 bases in between. The CDR3 spans 15 residues. The CDR3 DNA reads TGTGCCAGCAGTGAAGAGATGGGAGGTAAGGACGAGCAGTACTTC. The encoded protein is CASSEEMGGKDEQYF.

The CDR3 sequence is CASGWQGRGLRASYNEQFF. DNA for the CDR3: TGTGCTAGTGGTTGGCAGGGAAGGGGTTTACGGGCTTCCTACAATGAGCAGTTCTTC. V and J are TRBV12-5 and TRBJ2-1; a weak D match, TRBD1 (5 bases). V was shortened by 4 bases and J by 1 base, with 23 bases between the two germline ends. CDR3 size: 19 residues. CDR1 and CDR2 from the germline V gene are LGHNT and FRNRAP.

The chain uses TRBV6-5 and TRBJ1-1; no definite D call. V was trimmed by 1 base and J by 2 bases, leaving 5 bases between them. This CDR3 is built from 13 residues. CDR1 is MNHEY, CDR2 SVGAGI, per germline. The CDR3 bases are TGTGCCAGCAGTTACTACGGTAACACTGAAGCTTTCTTT. Its translation: CASSYYGNTEAFF.

The V gene is TRBV6-1, the J gene TRBJ1-2, with D unresolved. Trimming left V 1 base short and J 0 bases short, with 12 bases between. This CDR3 has 16 amino acids. In germline, CDR1 is MNHNS, CDR2 SASEGT. The CDR3 DNA reads as TGTGCCAGCAGTGAAGGGGTCAGCCCAGCTAACTATGGCTACACCTTC. Translating gives CASSEGVSPANYGYTF.

A single count supports this clone. The chain links TRBV11-3 to TRBJ2-5, with 15 bases matching TRBD2. V lost 5 bases to trimming and J lost 4 bases; unmatched junction nucleotides: 8. From germline, CDR1 is SGHNT and CDR2 YENEEA. This CDR3 is built from 17 residues. CDR3 coding DNA: TGTGCCAGCAGCCCCGGACTAGCGGGAGGGGGGGGAGAGACCCAGTACTTC. Translated, it gives CASSPGLAGGGGETQYF.

The CDR3 is CASSSRQETQYF. The CDR3 DNA sequence: TGTGCCAGCAGTTCCCGCCAAGAGACCCAGTACTTC. The V call is TRBV6-5, the J call TRBJ2-5; D call uncertain. Germline V gene data show CDR1 as MNHEY and CDR2 as SVGAGI. Trimming shortened V by 4 bases and J by 1 base, and 4 bases separated the two germline ends. The CDR3 is made up of 12 amino acids.

The V call is TRBV7-8, the J call TRBJ2-7; D is possibly TRBD1 (6 bases). This CDR3 region has 14 residues. CDR1 and CDR2 (germline): SGHVS, FQNEAQ. With 5 bases removed from V and 0 bases from J, the gap between germline ends came to 11 bases. Written as DNA, the CDR3 is TGTGCCAGCAGCCGGGACACCTACTCCTACGAGCAGTACTTC. Amino acids: CASSRDTYSYEQYF.

The chain links TRBV9 to TRBJ2-2; possibly TRBD1 for D (6 bases). The V gene lost 2 bases and the J gene lost 1 base, with 12 bases spanning the gap. Germline V gene data show CDR1 as SGDLS and CDR2 as YYNGEE. The length of the CDR3 is 16 residues. The CDR3 loop is CASSVLGTQNTGELFF. The CDR3 nucleotides read TGTGCCAGCAGCGTTCTAGGGACACAGAACACCGGGGAGCTGTTTTTT.

This chain joins TRBV4-1 and TRBJ1-2, with 7 bases aligning to TRBD1. This CDR3 has 15 residues. CDR1 MGHRA and CDR2 YSYEKL come from the germline V gene. Trimming removed 0 bases from V and 4 bases from J; junction bases left unmatched: 5. Here the CDR3 DNA reads TGCGCCAGCAGCCAAGATGACAGGGTCCCCTATGGCTACACCTTC. Translation gives CASSQDDRVPYGYTF.

A single count supports this clone. The V and J genes are TRBV30 and TRBJ2-3; D remains unclear. V lost 5 bases to trimming and J lost 9 bases, with 15 bases between them. The CDR3 contains 12 residues. Germline CDR1 and CDR2: GTSNPN and SVGIG (reference sequence). CDR3 coding DNA: TGTGCCTGGGGCCATTTAAGTCGCACGCAGTATTTT. Its translation is CAWGHLSRTQYF. The variable domain in full, completed from reference TRBV30 and TRBJ2-3, reads SQTIHQWPATLVQPVGSPLSLECTVEGTSNPNLYWYRQAAGRGLQLLFYSVGIGQISSEVPQNLSASRPQDRQFILSSKKLLLSDSGFYLCAWGHLSRTQYFGPGTRLTVL.

CDR3 sequence: CATSRGAGKYQETQYF. The CDR3 DNA is TGTGCCACCAGCAGAGGGGCAGGGAAGTACCAAGAGACCCAGTACTTC. The V and J genes are TRBV15 and TRBJ2-5, with a weak D call TRBD1 (5 bases). The CDR3 has 16 amino acids. V lost 1 base and J lost 0, with 12 bases in between. Looked up from germline, CDR1 is LNHNV and CDR2 is YYDKDF (reference sequence).

This rearrangement joins TRBV15 to TRBJ1-3; 7 nucleotides match TRBD1. This CDR3 spans 16 amino acids. J gave up 4 bases and V 1 base, and 7 bases lay outside the gene matches. CDR1 is LNHNV, CDR2 YYDKDF, per germline (reference sequence). In DNA form, the CDR3 reads TGTGCCACCAGCAGAGGTGACAGGGCAAAGGGAAACACCATATATTTT. Its protein product is CATSRGDRAKGNTIYF.

This chain links TRBV2 with TRBJ2-3, with a weak D call TRBD1 (6 bases). The V end was cut by 5 bases, the J end by 5 bases, with 8 bases between. The CDR3 sequence is 12 residues long. Germline V lookup: CDR1 SNHLY, CDR2 FYNNEI. The CDR3 region has the DNA TGTGCCAGCAGTACAGGGTTAGATACGCAGTATTTT. As protein: CASSTGLDTQYF.

Worth noting for this clone: This may come from a read error, since a much larger clone is one base off. Other DNA sequences in this specimen translate into the identical CDR3. The rearrangement uses TRBV9 and TRBJ1-5, with D hard to call. The length of the CDR3 is 14 residues. V was trimmed by 0 bases and J by 2 bases, leaving 6 bases between them. CDR1 SGDLS and CDR2 YYNGEE come from the germline V gene. CDR3 nucleotide sequence: TGTGCCAGCAGCGTAGAGGGAGGCAATCAGCCCCAGCATTTT. It yields the protein CASSVEGGNQPQHF.

This chain connects TRBV5-1 to TRBJ1-4; 7 nucleotides align to TRBD1. Trimming cost V 1 base and J 5 bases; bases outside gene matches: 2. The CDR3 has 14 amino acids. Germline V gives CDR1 SGHRS, CDR2 YFSETQ. CDR3 amino acids: CASSLLTGNEKLFF. DNA for the CDR3: TGCGCCAGCAGCTTGCTGACAGGGAATGAAAAACTGTTTTTT.

The V gene is TRBV28, the J gene TRBJ1-5, with 10 nucleotides matching TRBD1. The CDR3 spans 14 residues. Germline lookup yields CDR1 MDHEN and CDR2 SYDVKM. The V and J ends lost 6 bases and 11 bases, in that order; junction bases with no gene match: 10. The CDR3 bases are TGTGCCAGCAGGTCTCGACAGGGGGCCAAAGCCCAGCATTTT. It encodes CASRSRQGAKAQHF.

The chain links TRBV27 to TRBJ2-7, with TRBD2 as a possible D gene (5 bases). The CDR3 has 13 residues. Germline CDR1 MNHEY, CDR2 SMNVEV (reference sequence). With 11 bases removed from V and 4 bases from J, the gap between germline ends came to 18 bases. The DNA for the CDR3 is TGTGCCGCAAGCCCGGGGAGAGGGTACGAGCAGTACTTC. It translates to CAASPGRGYEQYF.